The 10 T cell receptor beta chains below come from one sample, sequenced in a study of cytomegalovirus exposure and HLA in healthy donors. With 60 Vbeta and 13 Jbeta primers, the PCR was carried out. The method was immunoSEQ multiplex PCR; TCRdb's version includes in-frame clones alone and lacks a portion of them. The sample records more than 80,000 clones, about three quarters being singletons. Source material: PBMCs. Every receptor here comes from a boy aged 10-17 years in good health and CMV-seronegative.

This clone was seen just once. J is TRBJ1-1 and V is TRBV2, with D perhaps matching TRBD1 (6 bases). The CDR3 covers 14 residues. Trimming cost V 5 bases and J 1 base, with 11 bases left between them. CDR1 is SNHLY, CDR2 FYNNEI, per germline. The CDR3 loop reads CASSPRTANTEAFF. The CDR3 DNA follows: TGTGCCAGCAGTCCTAGGACAGCGAACACTGAAGCTTTCTTT.

The table lists this clone with a few counts. V is TRBV13 and J is TRBJ1-1; 9 bases match TRBD1. The CDR3 has 13 residues. With 5 bases clipped from V and 9 bases from J, the junction kept 7 bases outside the gene matches. Germline CDR1 PRHDT, CDR2 FYEKMQ (reference sequence). DNA for the CDR3: TGTGCCAGCAGCCTCCAGGGGACAGGGAAAGCTTTCTTT. Amino acids: CASSLQGTGKAFF.

The rearrangement uses TRBV5-1 and TRBJ2-5; perhaps TRBD2 as D (5 bases). The germline V and J ends were trimmed by 4 bases and 7 bases, with 11 bases remaining between them. The CDR3 loop spans 12 amino acids. Germline V lookup: CDR1 SGHRS, CDR2 YFSETQ. The CDR3 protein is CASSPPAGTQYF. The CDR3 nucleotides are TGCGCCAGCAGCCCTCCCGCGGGGACCCAGTACTTC.

In DNA form, the CDR3 reads TGTGCCAGCAGCCAAGAGCGGGGGGGCCCCAACGAGCAGTACTTC. Protein sequence: CASSQERGGPNEQYF. The chain combines TRBV14 with TRBJ2-7; the match to TRBD2 covers 9 bases. The CDR3 spans 15 residues. Germline-derived CDR1 and CDR2 are SGHDN and FVKESK. The trim removed 0 bases at V and 5 bases at J, leaving 5 bases unmatched.

This chain connects TRBV30 to TRBJ2-7; a possible D gene is TRBD1 (5 bases). From germline, CDR1 is GTSNPN and CDR2 SVGIG (reference sequence). The CDR3 covers 11 residues. Between the trimmed V and J ends, which lost 0 bases and 7 bases, there was a span of 7 bases. CDR3 loop: CAWSVGAEQYF. The CDR3 DNA sequence: TGTGCCTGGAGTGTAGGGGCTGAGCAGTACTTC.

The chain joins TRBV2 to TRBJ1-1; tentatively, D is TRBD1 (5 bases). The V gene's germline CDR1 is SNHLY and CDR2 FYNNEI. V lost 2 bases and J lost 6, with 7 bases in between. The CDR3 is 12 amino acids. CDR3 region: CASSEQGPEAFF. Here the CDR3 DNA reads TGTGCCAGCAGTGAACAGGGCCCTGAAGCTTTCTTT. Filled out from reference TRBV2 and TRBJ1-1, the complete variable domain reads EPEVTQTPSHQVTQMGQEVILRCVPISNHLYFYWYRQILGQKVEFLVSFYNNEISEKSEIFDDQFSVERPDGSNFTLKIRSTKLEDSAMYFCASSEQGPEAFFGQGTRLTVV.

This sequence joins TRBV7-9 and TRBJ2-1; the D is unclear. The CDR3 covers 12 residues. CDR1 is SEHNR and CDR2 is FQNEAQ in the germline V gene (reference sequence). V lost 6 bases to trimming and J lost 4 bases, with 7 bases between them. The CDR3 here is CASSMEYNEQFF. In DNA, the CDR3 is TGTGCCAGCAGTATGGAGTACAATGAGCAGTTCTTC.

The rearrangement joins TRBV10-3 to TRBJ1-6, with 10 bases identical to TRBD1. In germline, CDR1 is ENHRY, CDR2 SYGVKD. J lost 8 bases, V lost 8 bases, and 0 bases had no gene match. CDR3 size: 12 residues. The CDR3: CAIGQGDSPLHF. The CDR3 nucleotides read TGTGCCATCGGACAGGGGGATTCACCCCTCCACTTT.

The chain joins TRBV6-1 to TRBJ1-2; 8 nucleotides line up with TRBD1. The CDR3 runs to 13 residues. V shed 3 bases and J 7 bases; nucleotides not matched to a gene: 4. The germline CDR1 and CDR2 sequences are MNHNS and SASEGT. The CDR3, as DNA: TGTGCCAGCAGTGAGGGGACAGGTGGTGGCTACACCTTC. Protein sequence: CASSEGTGGGYTF.

The chain joins TRBV29-1 to TRBJ2-7; D may be TRBD2 (5 bases). Deletions cut 5 bases from V and 3 bases from J, with 8 bases between. Germline-derived CDR1 and CDR2 are SQVTM and ANQGSEA. The CDR3 contains 11 residues. The CDR3, as DNA: TGCAGCGTTACAGAGGGCTACGAGCAGTACTTC. The encoded protein is CSVTEGYEQYF.